The 11 T cell receptor beta chains in this list originate from one sample, sequenced in a study of beta chain features in type 1 diabetes. These receptors have no known antigen. General study points: A moderate, significant TCRB CDR3 shortening appeared in type 1 diabetes across four CD4+ subsets.

Investigators reverse transcribed all isolated RNA, so they sequenced expressed TCRB transcripts. Using immunoSEQ multiplex PCR, the repertoire was profiled, and TCRdb retains in-frame clones only, with some absent. This sample yields about 170,000 clones, of which approximately 8.4% are seen a single time; approximately 0.54% belongs to the top ten. The sequenced material came from central memory CD4+ T cells from blood. Receptors were obtained from a man aged 18-30 years with type 1 diabetes.

This clone was detected ten times or more. This chain joins TRBV4-3 and TRBJ2-3, with unresolved D. Germline CDR1 is LGHNA and CDR2 is YSLEER. The germline V and J ends were trimmed by 1 base and 6 bases, with 8 bases remaining between them. The CDR3 spans 13 residues. The CDR3 DNA sequence: TGCGCCAGCAGCCAAGCCCCCACTGATACGCAGTATTTT. The encoded protein is CASSQAPTDTQYF.

The chain links TRBV7-2 to TRBJ2-3; 9 bases line up with TRBD2. The ends lost 5 bases at V and 3 bases at J; junction bases unmatched: 3. The germline V gene has CDR1 SGHTA and CDR2 FQGNSA. This CDR3 has 14 residues. CDR3 DNA sequence: TGTGCCAGCAGCGAGGGACTAGCTACAGATACGCAGTATTTT. Translating it yields CASSEGLATDTQYF.

The chain uses TRBV7-2 and TRBJ2-7; no firm D call. The ends were cut back, 5 bases at V and 1 base at J, with 12 bases in the middle. The CDR3 consists of 14 residues. Germline CDR1 SGHTA, CDR2 FQGNSA. The CDR3 region has the DNA TGTGCCAGCAGCCCTTTTGGGCAATCCTACGAGCAGTACTTC. This encodes CASSPFGQSYEQYF.

This clone has a handful of counts. The chain carries TRBV28 and TRBJ2-5, with TRBD1 identical over 7 bases. Trimming removed 5 bases from V and 2 bases from J; junction bases left unmatched: 5. Germline loops: CDR1 MDHEN, CDR2 SYDVKM. CDR3 length: 14 residues. In nucleotides, the CDR3 is TGTGCCAGCAGTCGCCGGGACAGACAAGAGACCCAGTACTTC. Translating gives CASSRRDRQETQYF.

This sequence joins TRBV27 and TRBJ2-2; maybe TRBD1 (6 bases). The CDR3 contains 15 residues. Germline CDR1 is MNHEY and CDR2 is SMNVEV (reference sequence). The V and J ends lost 4 bases and 5 bases respectively, with 14 bases between them. The CDR3 is CASSSTGTTTGELFF. The CDR3 DNA follows: TGTGCCAGCAGTTCCACCGGGACAACAACCGGGGAGCTGTTTTTT.

This clone was detected a few times. V and J are TRBV20-1 and TRBJ2-5; TRBD1 might be the D (6 bases). This CDR3 spans 11 amino acids. Per the germline V gene, CDR1 is DFQATT and CDR2 is SNEGSKA (reference sequence). Trimming shortened V by 5 bases and J by 2 bases, and 6 bases separated the two germline ends. The CDR3 loop is CSAQGQETQYF. The CDR3 DNA reads as TGCAGTGCTCAGGGGCAAGAGACCCAGTACTTC.

This clone was seen only a few times. The chain carries TRBV25-1 and TRBJ2-2; D perhaps matches TRBD2 (6 bases). The CDR3 loop spans 17 amino acids. The V and J ends lost 3 bases and 2 bases respectively, with 16 bases between them. Germline V gives CDR1 MGHDK, CDR2 SYGVNS. This CDR3 is CASSEWAEGLNTGELFF. The CDR3 nucleotides read TGTGCCAGCAGTGAGTGGGCGGAGGGACTTAACACCGGGGAGCTGTTTTTT.

This clone has ten or more counts. This rearrangement joins TRBV30 to TRBJ2-3, with TRBD2 identical over 7 bases. This CDR3 is 12 amino acids long. Germline V gives CDR1 GTSNPN, CDR2 SVGIG (reference sequence). V dropped 0 bases and J dropped 15; count of bases not matched to a gene: 9. In nucleotides, the CDR3 is TGTGCCTGGAGTGTAGGGGCGGGAGATGGATATTTT. Encoded protein: CAWSVGAGDGYF.

This clone was picked up a small number of times. The chain links TRBV11-2 to TRBJ2-3; D possibly corresponds to TRBD2 (5 bases). Between the trimmed V and J ends, which lost 5 bases and 0 bases, there was a span of 18 bases. The CDR3 spans 17 residues. Germline V gives CDR1 SGHAT, CDR2 FQNNGV. The CDR3 sequence is CASSRLSSQLSTDTQYF. In DNA, the CDR3 is TGTGCCAGCAGCCGTTTGTCTAGCCAATTGAGCACAGATACGCAGTATTTT. The whole variable domain, filled in from reference TRBV11-2 and TRBJ2-3, reads EAGVAQSPRYKIIEKRQSVAFWCNPISGHATLYWYQQILGQGPKLLIQFQNNGVVDDSQLPKDRFSAERLKGVDSTLKIQPAKLEDSAVYLCASSRLSSQLSTDTQYFGPGTRLTVL.

The CDR3 region is CASSYSGGPYEQYF. As DNA, the CDR3 is TGTGCCAGCAGTTACTCTGGGGGCCCCTACGAGCAGTACTTC. This chain links TRBV6-5 with TRBJ2-7, with a possible D match to TRBD1 (6 bases). V gave up 0 bases and J gave up 2 bases, with 8 bases separating them. In germline, CDR1 is MNHEY, CDR2 SVGAGI. CDR3 size: 14 residues.

As regards this clone: The identical CDR3 is also encoded by other nucleotide sequences in the sample. The CDR3, as DNA: TGTGCCTGGTCGGCAGGCTCTGGAAACACCATATATTTT. Its protein product is CAWSAGSGNTIYF. The rearrangement joins TRBV30 to TRBJ1-3; D unresolved. The CDR3 has 13 residues. V was shortened by 5 bases and J by 0 bases, with 8 bases between the two germline ends. Germline values: CDR1 GTSNPN, CDR2 SVGIG (reference sequence).